This T cell receptor (beta chain) was sequenced during a study of cytomegalovirus exposure and HLA in healthy donors. The germline V gene has CDR1 SGHAT and CDR2 FQNNGV. Trimming at V came to 5 bases and at J to 3 bases, leaving 12 bases not matched to a gene. There are 16 residues in the CDR3. The PCR used 60 Vbeta and 13 Jbeta primers. The table came from immunoSEQ multiplex PCR; TCRdb's copy has only in-frame clones and leaves some out. The table includes about 160,000 clones, 75% to 85% detected once. Specimen: PBMCs. The source of this sequence is a woman aged 18-35 years in good health and CMV-seronegative. The chain has TRBV11-2 and TRBJ2-7; TRBD2 matches at 8 bases. The CDR3 sequence is CASSTTGTSLNYEQYF. CDR3 DNA sequence: TGTGCCAGCAGCACGACCGGGACTAGTCTTAACTACGAGCAGTACTTC.